This is a list of T cell receptor beta chains from one sample in a study of early T cells in non-severe SARS-CoV-2 infection. One entry per CDR3 protein, called by TCRdb with MiXCR from the 5' RACE reads. This sample carries around 80,000 distinct CDR3 sequences, 13% of them seen once, and the ten largest clones take around 6%. The sequencing sample was made of whole blood. These receptors all come from an adult who was a healthcare worker with PCR-confirmed SARS-CoV-2 infection or an uninfected control (not recorded which). CDR3s include the opening cysteine and the closing phenylalanine or tryptophan. D genes are given only for firm matches. Some rows have no size entry. The others give once, few or many, or a class for an expanded clone.

>TRBJ2-2|TRBV9|NA|TRBD1
CASSRGQVNTGELFF
TGTGCCAGCAGCCGGGGACAGGTGAACACCGGGGAGCTGTTTTTT
>TRBJ2-7|TRBV28|NA|TRBD1
CASSPDRETYEQYF
TGTGCCAGCAGTCCGGACAGGGAGACCTACGAGCAGTACTTC
>TRBJ2-1|TRBV12-3/TRBV12-4|few|TRBD1
CASSLQGTGAYGEQFF
TGTGCCAGCAGTTTACAGGGAACAGGGGCGTATGGTGAGCAGTTCTTC
>TRBJ2-5|TRBV5-1|many|NA
CASSLAQETQYF
TGCGCCAGCAGCTTGGCCCAAGAGACCCAGTACTTC
>TRBJ1-2|TRBV12-3/TRBV12-4|NA|TRBD1
CASSRDSAWGYGYTF
TGTGCCAGCAGTCGGGACAGCGCTTGGGGGTATGGCTACACCTTC
>TRBJ2-7|TRBV19|few|NA
CASSNGVSYEQYF
TGTGCCAGTAGTAACGGGGTCTCCTACGAGCAGTACTTC
>TRBJ2-1|TRBV27|few|NA
CASSHSAGDNYNEQFF
TGTGCCAGCAGCCACTCCGCGGGGGACAACTACAATGAGCAGTTCTTC
>TRBJ2-3|TRBV5-1|NA|TRBD2
CASSLQRGPSRDTQYF
TGCGCCAGCAGCTTGCAGCGGGGGCCCTCACGAGATACGCAGTATTTT
>TRBJ1-1|TRBV27|few|TRBD1
CASARSTGYKNTEAFF
TGTGCCAGCGCGAGGTCGACAGGGTACAAGAACACTGAAGCTTTCTTT
>TRBJ2-5|TRBV25-1|NA|NA
CASSEYRQAQETQYF
TGTGCCAGCAGTGAATATAGGCAGGCCCAAGAGACCCAGTACTTC
>TRBJ1-6|TRBV6-5|NA|TRBD1
CASSVTGSNSPLHF
TGTGCCAGCAGTGTGACAGGGAGTAATTCACCCCTCCACTTT
>TRBJ1-2|TRBV6-2/TRBV6-3|many|TRBD1
CASSYVTGGGYGYTF
TGTGCCAGCAGTTACGTGACAGGGGGCGGCTATGGCTACACCTTC
>TRBJ1-2|TRBV7-8|NA|NA
CASSSAGLVYGYTF
TGTGCCAGCAGCTCGGCAGGATTGGTCTATGGCTACACCTTC
>TRBJ2-7|TRBV12-3/TRBV12-4|few|NA
CASRPGARADYEQYF
TGTGCCAGCCGACCCGGAGCCAGGGCTGACTACGAGCAGTACTTC
>TRBJ2-6|TRBV19|few|TRBD1
CASSTYRDSLSGANVLTF
TGTGCCAGTAGTACTTACCGGGACAGCCTCTCTGGGGCCAACGTCCTGACTTTC
>TRBJ1-2|TRBV27|NA|NA
CASSLRPDERYTF
TGTGCCAGCAGTTTACGGCCAGACGAGCGCTACACCTTC
>TRBJ2-1|TRBV11-2|few|TRBD2
CASSTGLAHNEQFF
TGTGCCAGCAGCACGGGACTAGCCCACAATGAGCAGTTCTTC
>TRBJ2-5|TRBV4-1|many|TRBD1
CASSQEGIQGAYRGYQETQYF
TGCGCCAGCAGCCAAGAGGGGATACAGGGGGCTTATAGGGGGTACCAAGAGACCCAGTACTTC
>TRBJ2-6|TRBV7-3|few|NA
CASSLGGGTRSGANVLTF
TGTGCCAGCAGCTTAGGAGGGGGTACCCGCTCTGGGGCCAACGTCCTGACTTTC
>TRBJ2-1|TRBV19|many|TRBD2
CASSIGWSGGYSYNEQFF
TGTGCCAGTAGTATAGGTTGGAGCGGGGGGTACTCCTACAATGAGCAGTTCTTC
>TRBJ2-3|TRBV10-2|few|NA
CASKPGLHTDTQYF
TGCGCCAGCAAACCGGGACTTCACACAGATACGCAGTATTTT
>TRBJ2-7|TRBV6-1|NA|TRBD2
CASNRLAGDHEQYF
TGTGCCAGCAACCGACTAGCGGGAGACCACGAGCAGTACTTC
>TRBJ1-1|TRBV30|NA|NA
CAWSALKQGNTEAFF
TGTGCCTGGAGTGCCCTCAAACAGGGGAACACTGAAGCTTTCTTT
>TRBJ2-1|TRBV7-9|NA|NA
CASSLTGTDLYNEQFF
TGTGCCAGCAGCCTTACCGGGACGGACCTTTACAATGAGCAGTTCTTC
>TRBJ2-1|TRBV20-1|NA|NA
CSASRGGSYNEQFF
TGCAGTGCTAGTCGGGGTGGGTCCTACAATGAGCAGTTCTTC